Following are 15 T cell receptor beta chains from one sample sequenced in a study of regulatory T cells in long-lasting Graves disease (dated by TCRdb to 2020 to 2022). Library preparation used multiplex PCR. Sequencing relied on an Illumina HiSeq 4000. TCR beta libraries were built with iRepertoire HTBI primers and Arm-PCR amplification of CDR3 regions. TCRdb reanalyzed the raw reads on its own, using fastp at Q25 for trimming and MiXCR for clone calling, and kept in-frame beta chains. Here each entry gathers all rows of one CDR3 protein and keeps the most common genes and DNA. For this sample the table gives roughly 400,000 distinct CDR3 sequences, of which around 15% were detected only once. The ten largest clones add up to around a quarter of the sample. The sample's time point label is to be understood as: newly diagnosed GD, antithyroid drugs for less than 3 months. RNA was extracted from PBMCs in TRIzol for both TCR sequencing and RNA sequencing.

Another study also made use of these data, one on T cells in Graves' hyperthyroidism and ophthalmopathy.

The specimen comprised peripheral blood mononuclear cells (PBMCs), sampled at new diagnosis, from a patient treated with antithyroid drugs. The receptors shown here come from a woman younger than 30 with Graves disease. Donor details come from another sample of the same person, matched by shared clones.

The sample holds many counts of this clonotype. The rearrangement uses TRBV5-1 and TRBJ2-7; 10 bases fit TRBD1. Germline CDR1 reads SGHRS; CDR2 reads YFSETQ. Trimming took 4 bases from V and 5 from J; bases not matched to a gene: 9. This CDR3 is built from 15 residues. Written as DNA, the CDR3 is TGCGCCAGCAGCGCCAGGACAGGGGGGAACGACGAGCAGTACTTC. It translates to CASSARTGGNDEQYF.

This clonotype has at least ten counts. The V and J genes are TRBV12-3 or TRBV12-4 and TRBJ2-7; possibly TRBD2 for D (6 bases). Trimming took off 6 bases at V and 2 bases at J, with 14 bases between the two ends. This CDR3 has 14 amino acids. The CDR3 reads CASSPLASTYEQYF. The CDR3 DNA sequence: TGTGCCAGCAGCCCTCTAGCGTCAACCTACGAGCAGTACTTC.

In nucleotides, the CDR3 is TGTGCCAGCAGCTTTGGGGACAGAGAGACAGATACGCAGTATTTT. This gives the protein CASSFGDRETDTQYF. V usage is TRBV7-9 and J usage is TRBJ2-3, with 7 bases fitting TRBD1. Germline CDR1 is SEHNR and CDR2 is FQNEAQ (reference sequence). The CDR3 contains 15 residues. J was trimmed by 3 bases and V by 3 bases; bases with no gene match: 6.

This rearrangement joins TRBV27 to TRBJ2-3; no reliable D call. The V and J ends lost 4 bases and 2 bases respectively, with 13 bases between them. Per germline, CDR1 MNHEY and CDR2 SMNVEV (reference sequence). This CDR3 is 15 amino acids long. The CDR3 is CASSSPQQYTDTQYF. The CDR3 region has the DNA TGTGCCAGCAGTTCCCCTCAACAGTACACAGATACGCAGTATTTT.

The sample holds a few counts of this clonotype. With a much larger clone just one base away, this may be a read error. Because the CDR3 is missing its conserved closing phenylalanine or tryptophan, this is likely a read error. The J gene is TRBJ1-1, the V gene TRBV11-1; 8 bases fit TRBD1. The length of the CDR3 is 15 residues. Germline CDR1 reads SGHAT; CDR2 reads FQDESV (reference sequence). The junction had 9 bases not matched to a gene; V was cut back by 4 bases and J by 5 bases. In DNA form, the CDR3 reads TGTGCCAGCAGCTATATAGCAGGGGGCTTTACTGAAGCTTTCTCT. Translating it yields CASSYIAGGFTEAFS.

This clonotype was observed at least ten times. The gene calls are TRBV5-1 and TRBJ1-2; D unresolved. CDR3 length equals 13 residues. Trimming removed 0 bases from V and 2 bases from J, with 5 bases in between. CDR1 is SGHRS, CDR2 YFSETQ, per germline. The CDR3 sequence is CASSLAGNYGYTF. CDR3 nucleotides: TGCGCCAGCAGCTTGGCCGGAAACTATGGCTACACCTTC.

As for this clonotype: A much larger clonotype is one base distant, so this may be a read error. The chain couples TRBV20-1 to TRBJ2-4, with unresolved D. The J call could be wrong; TRBJ2-1 is a better fit for the DNA end. CDR1 is DFQATT, CDR2 SNEGSKA, per germline (reference sequence). The CDR3 contains 12 residues. The CDR3 nucleotides are TGCAGTGCTAGATTCCGGTCGGATGGGCAGTTCTTC. Translation gives CSARFRSDGQFF.

This chain connects TRBV9 to TRBJ1-3; TRBD1 matches at 7 bases. This CDR3 is 15 amino acids long. Germline assignment: CDR1 SGDLS and CDR2 YYNGEE. With V trimmed by 2 bases and J by 2 bases, 4 bases remained unmatched. In DNA form, the CDR3 reads TGTGCCAGCAGCGTTCGACAGGGCCCTGGAAACACCATATATTTT. Protein: CASSVRQGPGNTIYF.

The sample holds a few counts of this clonotype. The CDR3 protein is CASSIGYQETQYF. CDR3 DNA: TGTGCCAGTAGTATAGGGTACCAAGAGACCCAGTACTTC. The chain carries TRBV19 and TRBJ2-5, with no clear D. The V gene's germline CDR1 is LNHDA and CDR2 SQIVND (reference sequence). Trimming stripped 1 base from V and 0 bases from J, with 3 bases between. The CDR3 loop spans 13 amino acids.

This clonotype was counted ten times or more. The chain couples TRBV7-3 to TRBJ2-1; TRBD2 agrees at 14 bases. The CDR3 extends over 16 amino acids. With 5 bases clipped from V and 6 bases from J, the junction kept 6 bases outside the gene matches. Per germline, CDR1 SGHTA and CDR2 FQGTGA. In nucleotides, the CDR3 is TGTGCCAGCAGCCCCACCGGGACTAGCGGGAGCAATGAGCAGTTCTTC. Translated, it gives CASSPTGTSGSNEQFF.

The chain recombines TRBV6-9 with TRBJ1-1; D uncertain. This CDR3 is built from 14 residues. Germline loops: CDR1 MNHGY, CDR2 SVAAGI. The V end lost 4 bases, the J end lost 6 bases, and 15 bases lay between the germline ends. CDR3 amino acids: CASSFMEQVAEAFF. In DNA form, the CDR3 reads TGTGCCAGCAGTTTCATGGAGCAAGTCGCTGAAGCTTTCTTT.

This clonotype has only a few counts. The chain joins TRBV6-2 or TRBV6-3 to TRBJ2-7, with 12 bases aligning to TRBD2. Germline V gene lookup returns CDR1 MNHEY and CDR2 SVGEGT. The CDR3 extends over 16 amino acids. The V segment lost 8 bases and the J segment 1 base; nucleotides outside the gene matches: 9. CDR3 bases: TGTGCCAGCCAACCGGTAGGACTAGCGGGATCCTACGAGCAGTACTTC. Translation: CASQPVGLAGSYEQYF.

This clonotype was found many times. The chain recombines TRBV7-2 with TRBJ2-1, with a possible D match to TRBD2 (5 bases). CDR1 and CDR2 from the germline V gene are SGHTA and FQGNSA. V lost 5 bases, J lost 8 bases, and 16 bases lay in between. This CDR3 has 14 residues. The CDR3 DNA sequence: TGTGCCAGCAGCCCCGGACTCGAGCGCGATGAGCAGTTCTTC. Its protein product is CASSPGLERDEQFF.

The chain is built from TRBV5-1 and TRBJ2-7; 7 nucleotides agree with TRBD1. Trimming cost V 5 bases and J 4 bases; bases outside gene matches: 9. The CDR3 totals 14 residues. Germline-derived CDR1 and CDR2 are SGHRS and YFSETQ. As DNA, the CDR3 is TGCGCCAGCAGAAGAGACAGGGATTCTTACGAGCAGTACTTC. The encoded protein is CASRRDRDSYEQYF.

V and J are TRBV28 and TRBJ2-2; a possible D gene is TRBD2 (6 bases). From germline, CDR1 is MDHEN and CDR2 SYDVKM. The CDR3 is 15 residues long. V lost 7 bases and J lost 2, with 14 bases in between. Written as DNA, the CDR3 is TGTGCCAGCATCCTTCCGGGACTTAACACCGGGGAGCTGTTTTTT. Translating it yields CASILPGLNTGELFF.